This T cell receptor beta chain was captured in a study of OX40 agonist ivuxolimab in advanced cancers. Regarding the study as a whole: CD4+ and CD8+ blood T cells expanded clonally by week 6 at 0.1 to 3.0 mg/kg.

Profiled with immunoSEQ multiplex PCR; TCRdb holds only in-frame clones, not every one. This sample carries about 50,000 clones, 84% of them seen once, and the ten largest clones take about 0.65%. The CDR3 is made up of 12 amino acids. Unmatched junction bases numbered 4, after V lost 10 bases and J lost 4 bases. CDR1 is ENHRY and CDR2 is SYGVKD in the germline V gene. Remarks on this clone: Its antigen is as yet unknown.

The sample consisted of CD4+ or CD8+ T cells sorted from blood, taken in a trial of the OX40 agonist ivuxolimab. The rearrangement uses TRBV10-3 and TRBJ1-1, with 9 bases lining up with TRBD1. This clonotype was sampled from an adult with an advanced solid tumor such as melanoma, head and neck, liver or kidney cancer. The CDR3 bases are TGTGCCACCGGACAGGGGTCCACTGAAGCTTTCTTT. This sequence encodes CATGQGSTEAFF.